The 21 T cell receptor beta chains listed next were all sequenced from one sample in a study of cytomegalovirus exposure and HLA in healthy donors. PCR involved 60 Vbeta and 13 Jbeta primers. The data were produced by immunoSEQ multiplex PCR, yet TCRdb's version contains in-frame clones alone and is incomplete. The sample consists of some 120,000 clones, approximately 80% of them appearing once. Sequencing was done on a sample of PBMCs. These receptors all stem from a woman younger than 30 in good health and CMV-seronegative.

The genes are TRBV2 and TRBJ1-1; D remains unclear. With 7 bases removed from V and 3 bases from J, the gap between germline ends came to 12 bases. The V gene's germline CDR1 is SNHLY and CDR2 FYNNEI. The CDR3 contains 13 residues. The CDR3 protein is CASINSADTEAFF. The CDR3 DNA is TGTGCCAGCATTAATTCGGCGGACACTGAAGCTTTCTTT.

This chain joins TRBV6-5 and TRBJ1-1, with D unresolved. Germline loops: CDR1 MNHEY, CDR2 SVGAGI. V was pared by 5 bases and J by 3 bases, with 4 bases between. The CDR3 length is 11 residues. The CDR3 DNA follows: TGTGCCAGCAGTCGAGACACTGAAGCTTTCTTT. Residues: CASSRDTEAFF.

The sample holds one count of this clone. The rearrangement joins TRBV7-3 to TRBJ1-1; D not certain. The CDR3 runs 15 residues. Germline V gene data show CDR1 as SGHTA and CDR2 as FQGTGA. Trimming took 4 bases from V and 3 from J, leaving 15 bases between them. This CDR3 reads CASSSLERRYTEAFF. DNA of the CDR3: TGTGCCAGCAGCTCTCTGGAGAGGAGGTACACTGAAGCTTTCTTT.

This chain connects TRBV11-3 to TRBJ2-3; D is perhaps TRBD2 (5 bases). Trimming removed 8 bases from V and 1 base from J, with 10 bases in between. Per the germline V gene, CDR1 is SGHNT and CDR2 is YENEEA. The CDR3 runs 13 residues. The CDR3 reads CASSGSRTDTQYF. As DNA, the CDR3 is TGTGCCAGCTCGGGGTCCCGCACAGATACGCAGTATTTT. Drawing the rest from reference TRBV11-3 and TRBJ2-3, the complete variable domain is EAGVVQSPRYKIIEKKQPVAFWCNPISGHNTLYWYLQNLGQGPELLIRYENEEAVDDSQLPKDRFSAERLKGVDSTLKIQPAELGDSAVYLCASSGSRTDTQYFGPGTRLTVL.

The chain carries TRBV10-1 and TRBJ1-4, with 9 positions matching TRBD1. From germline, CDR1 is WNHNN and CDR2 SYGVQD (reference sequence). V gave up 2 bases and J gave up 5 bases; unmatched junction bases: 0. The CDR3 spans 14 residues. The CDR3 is CASSEGTGNEKLFF. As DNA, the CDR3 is TGCGCCAGCAGTGAGGGGACAGGGAATGAAAAACTGTTTTTT.

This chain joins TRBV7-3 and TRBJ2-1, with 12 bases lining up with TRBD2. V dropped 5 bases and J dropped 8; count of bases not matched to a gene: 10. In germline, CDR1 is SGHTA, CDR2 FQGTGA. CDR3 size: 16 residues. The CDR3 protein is CASSPTGTSGWDEQFF. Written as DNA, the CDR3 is TGTGCCAGCAGCCCAACCGGGACTAGCGGGTGGGATGAGCAGTTCTTC. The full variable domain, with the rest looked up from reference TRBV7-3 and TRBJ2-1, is GAGVSQTPSNKVTEKGKYVELRCDPISGHTALYWYRQSLGQGPEFLIYFQGTGAADDSGLPNDRFFAVRPEGSVSTLKIQRTERGDSAVYLCASSPTGTSGWDEQFFGPGTRLTVL.

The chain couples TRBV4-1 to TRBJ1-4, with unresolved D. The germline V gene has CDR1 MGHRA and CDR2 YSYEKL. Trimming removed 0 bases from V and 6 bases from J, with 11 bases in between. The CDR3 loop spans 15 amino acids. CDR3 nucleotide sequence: TGCGCCAGCAGCCAAGATAACTTGCGATATGAAAAACTGTTTTTT. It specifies CASSQDNLRYEKLFF.

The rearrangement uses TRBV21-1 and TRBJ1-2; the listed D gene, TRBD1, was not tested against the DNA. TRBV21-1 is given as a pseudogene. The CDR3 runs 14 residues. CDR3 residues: CASTEQGLNYGYTF. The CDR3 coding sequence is TGTGCCAGCACGGAACAGGGCTTAAACTATGGCTACACCTTC.

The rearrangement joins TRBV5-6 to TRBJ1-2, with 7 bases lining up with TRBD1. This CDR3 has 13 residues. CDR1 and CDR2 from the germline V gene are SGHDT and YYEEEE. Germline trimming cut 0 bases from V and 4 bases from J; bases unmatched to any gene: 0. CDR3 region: CASSLDRGYGYTF. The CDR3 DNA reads TGTGCCAGCAGCTTGGACAGGGGCTATGGCTACACCTTC.

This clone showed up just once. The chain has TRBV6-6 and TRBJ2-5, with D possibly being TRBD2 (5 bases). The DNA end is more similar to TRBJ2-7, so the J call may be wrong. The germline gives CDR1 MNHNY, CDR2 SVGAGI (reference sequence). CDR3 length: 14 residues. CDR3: CASSLDGNSYEQYF. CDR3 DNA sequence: TGTGCCAGCAGCCTAGACGGGAACTCCTACGAGCAGTACTTC.

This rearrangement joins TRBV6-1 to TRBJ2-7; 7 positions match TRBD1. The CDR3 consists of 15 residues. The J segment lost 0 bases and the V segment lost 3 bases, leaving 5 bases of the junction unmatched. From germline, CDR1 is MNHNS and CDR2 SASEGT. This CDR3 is CASSDRQGASYEQYF. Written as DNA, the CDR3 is TGTGCCAGCAGTGACCGACAGGGAGCCTCCTACGAGCAGTACTTC.

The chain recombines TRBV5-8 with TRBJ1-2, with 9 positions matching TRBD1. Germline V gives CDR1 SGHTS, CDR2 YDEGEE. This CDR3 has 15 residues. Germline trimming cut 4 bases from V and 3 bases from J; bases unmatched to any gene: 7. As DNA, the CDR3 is TGTGCCAGCAGCCCGGGACAGGGAAGGGACTATGGCTACACCTTC. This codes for CASSPGQGRDYGYTF.

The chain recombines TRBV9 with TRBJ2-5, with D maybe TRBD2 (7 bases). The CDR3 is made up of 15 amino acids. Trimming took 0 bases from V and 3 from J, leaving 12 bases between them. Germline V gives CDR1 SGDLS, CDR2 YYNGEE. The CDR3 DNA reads TGTGCCAGCAGCGTAGGATCGGGGGGCAAAGAGACCCAGTACTTC. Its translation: CASSVGSGGKETQYF.

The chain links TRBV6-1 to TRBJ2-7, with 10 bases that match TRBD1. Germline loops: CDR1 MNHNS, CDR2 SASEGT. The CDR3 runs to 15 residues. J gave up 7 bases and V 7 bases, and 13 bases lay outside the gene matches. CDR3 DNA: TGTGCCAGCACCCTACACGGACAGGGGGGACAGGAGCAGTACTTC. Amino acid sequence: CASTLHGQGGQEQYF.

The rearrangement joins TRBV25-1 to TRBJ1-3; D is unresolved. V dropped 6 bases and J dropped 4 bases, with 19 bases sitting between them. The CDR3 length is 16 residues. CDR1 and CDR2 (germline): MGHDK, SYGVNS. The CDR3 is CASSPDPTWQGNTIYF. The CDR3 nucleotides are TGTGCCAGCAGCCCTGACCCGACATGGCAAGGAAACACCATATATTTT.

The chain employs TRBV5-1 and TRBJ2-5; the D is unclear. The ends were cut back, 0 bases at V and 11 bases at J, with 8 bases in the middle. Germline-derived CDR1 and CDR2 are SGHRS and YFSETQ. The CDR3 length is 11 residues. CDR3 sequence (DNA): TGCGCCAGCAGCTTGGCCGAGGAGCAGTACTTC. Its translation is CASSLAEEQYF.

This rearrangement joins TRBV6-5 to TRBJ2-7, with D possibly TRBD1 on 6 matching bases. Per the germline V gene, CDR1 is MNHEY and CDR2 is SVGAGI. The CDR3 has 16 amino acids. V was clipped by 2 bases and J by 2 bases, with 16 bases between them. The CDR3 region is CASSYQPGTPTYEQYF. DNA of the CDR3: TGTGCCAGCAGTTACCAACCCGGGACACCCACCTACGAGCAGTACTTC.

The CDR3 bases are TGTGCCAGCAGCCAAGGTCGGGGACTAGCCAAAAACATTCAGTACTTC. The encoded protein is CASSQGRGLAKNIQYF. The genes are TRBV14 and TRBJ2-4; possibly TRBD2 for D (6 bases). The CDR3 loop spans 16 amino acids. With 1 base removed from V and 0 bases from J, the gap between germline ends came to 10 bases. Germline lookup yields CDR1 SGHDN and CDR2 FVKESK.

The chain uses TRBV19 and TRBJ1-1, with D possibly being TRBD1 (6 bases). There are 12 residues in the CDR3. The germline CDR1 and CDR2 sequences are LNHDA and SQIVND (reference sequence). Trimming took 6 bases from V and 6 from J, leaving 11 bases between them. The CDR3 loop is CASRRGQSEAFF. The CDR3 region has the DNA TGTGCCAGTAGAAGAGGACAGTCTGAAGCTTTCTTT.

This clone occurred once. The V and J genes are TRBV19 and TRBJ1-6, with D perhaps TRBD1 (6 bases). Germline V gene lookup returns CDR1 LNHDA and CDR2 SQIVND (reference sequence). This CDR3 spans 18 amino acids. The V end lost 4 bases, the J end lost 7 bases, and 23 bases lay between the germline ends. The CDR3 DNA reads TGTGCCAGTAGTACCACCGGGGACAAGGGTACGAGAAATTCACCCCTCCACTTT. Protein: CASSTTGDKGTRNSPLHF.

The CDR3 here is CASSRVSYEQYF. DNA of the CDR3: TGTGCCAGCTCCCGCGTGTCCTACGAGCAGTACTTC. V gene TRBV7-9 combines with J gene TRBJ2-7; D not resolved. Germline V gene sequence: CDR1 SEHNR, CDR2 FQNEAQ (reference sequence). Trimming removed 8 bases from V and 1 base from J, with 9 bases in between. This CDR3 is 12 amino acids long.